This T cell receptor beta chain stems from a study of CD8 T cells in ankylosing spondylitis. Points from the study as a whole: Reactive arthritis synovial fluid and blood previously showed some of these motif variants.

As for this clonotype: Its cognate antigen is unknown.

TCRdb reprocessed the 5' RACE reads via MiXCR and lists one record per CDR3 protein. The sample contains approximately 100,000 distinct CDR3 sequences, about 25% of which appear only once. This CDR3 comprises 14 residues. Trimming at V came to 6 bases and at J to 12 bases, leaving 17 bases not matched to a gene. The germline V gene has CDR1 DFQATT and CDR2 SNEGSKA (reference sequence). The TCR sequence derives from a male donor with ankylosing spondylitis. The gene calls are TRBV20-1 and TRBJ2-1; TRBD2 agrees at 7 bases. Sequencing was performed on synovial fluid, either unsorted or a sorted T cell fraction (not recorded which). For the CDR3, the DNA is TGCAGTGCAGTCTCGGGGCTAGCGGCCTTCGGGCAGTTCTTC. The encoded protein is CSAVSGLAAFGQFF.